This section outlines one TCR beta chain sequence together with its context. It has no known antigen specificity. Within one base of it there is no much larger clone, and no base qualities were kept. The CDR3 spans 16 residues, from the cysteine through the phenylalanine. Only the CDR3 part of the read is kept: 48 bases, read in frame from the first base. The CDR1 and CDR2 encoded by the germline V gene are LGHNA and YNFKEQ. The junction shows trimming of 0 bases on V and 3 bases on J, and the gene matches do not reach 5 bases of it. Whole blood was collected in K2EDTA tubes by collaborating institutions according to the institutions' own protocols. For TCRbeta analysis, collaborators shipped samples in one of three forms: frozen whole blood, isolated PBMCs, or DNA extracted from either of those sample types. TCRbeta CDR3 regions were amplified from genomic DNA using the immunoSEQ Assay, a bias-controlled multiplex PCR. The study's processing was this. Within the assay, amplification of reference gene primers was used to estimate how many nucleated cells each sample contained. To quantify the absolute abundance of each unique TCRbeta CDR3 rearrangement, sequence reads were collapsed and filtered. For each sample, productive Simpson clonality was calculated as the square root of Simpson's diversity index over productive rearrangements. What TCRdb holds here is the immuneACCESS table cut down to in-frame rearrangements. Part of the clones is not present; checked against another copy, under half of the missing clones reflect an unresolved V gene, and the others are unexplained. Clone size and the V and J calls come from that table; the DNA yielded D and trimming. In this sample the table shows around 100,000 clones, around 83% of which occur a single time. The leading ten clones occupy approximately 1.3% of the sample.

This entry belongs to a study of blood T cell repertoires in COVID-19 (TCRdb year 2020). Context from the whole study: The collaborator samples originated in the United States, Italy and Spain and spanned the acute and convalescent phases of COVID-19. Samples came from the ongoing ImmuneRACE study (first 160 participants) plus 1,254 subjects from 6 global collaborators. Deeply sampled blood TCRbeta repertoires from subjects exposed to, actively infected with, or recovered from COVID-19 were included in the dataset. Nearly every sample came with metadata listing a de-identified subject ID, COVID-19 status, age in years and sex. The prospective study material was composed of cDNA or gDNA derived from T cells, B-cell-depleted T cells, or PBMCs. The repertoires were made available in a free public database intended to serve as a resource for research on the immune response to SARS-CoV-2. Where available, HLA class I and class II types were obtained from metadata supplied by the sample provider rather than from assay-based typing. Here is what the overall study found, with its caveats: Clinical and demographic metadata were provided uncurated, with the amount varying by source and participant.

The sequence was obtained from a man aged 35 to 55 with acute or convalescent COVID-19. This chain is built from TRBV4-2 and TRBJ2-7; 10 nucleotides in the junction match TRBD1. Sample: peripheral blood. This receptor carries the CDR3 CASSQDLDRGYYEQYF. The DNA is as follows: TGTGCCAGCAGCCAAGATCTGGACAGGGGGTACTACGAGCAGTACTTC.